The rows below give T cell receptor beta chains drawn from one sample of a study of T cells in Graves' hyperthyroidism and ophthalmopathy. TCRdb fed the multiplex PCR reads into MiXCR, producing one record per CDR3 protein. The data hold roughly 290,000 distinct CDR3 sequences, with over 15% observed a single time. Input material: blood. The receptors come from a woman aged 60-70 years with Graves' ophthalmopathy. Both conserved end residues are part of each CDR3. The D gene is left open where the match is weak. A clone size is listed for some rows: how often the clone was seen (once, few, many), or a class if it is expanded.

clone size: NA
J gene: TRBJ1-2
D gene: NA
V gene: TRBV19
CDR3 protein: CASSASHYGYTF
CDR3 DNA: TGTGCCAGTTCCGCGTCCCACTATGGCTACACCTTC

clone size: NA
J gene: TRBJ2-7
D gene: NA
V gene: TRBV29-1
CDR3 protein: CSSAGRSYEQYF
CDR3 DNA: TGCAGCTCCGCCGGCCGATCCTACGAGCAGTACTTC

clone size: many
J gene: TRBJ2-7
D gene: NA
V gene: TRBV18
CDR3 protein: CASSPDTYEQYF
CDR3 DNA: TGTGCCAGCTCACCGGACACCTACGAGCAGTACTTC

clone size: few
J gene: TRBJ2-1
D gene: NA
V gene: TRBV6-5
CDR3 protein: CASSYGGQGSYEQFF
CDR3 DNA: TGTGCCAGCAGTTACGGGGGGCAGGGTAGTTATGAGCAGTTCTTC

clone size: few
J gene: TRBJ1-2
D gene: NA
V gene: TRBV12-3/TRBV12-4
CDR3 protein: CASKYIYGYTF
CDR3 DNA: TGTGCCAGCAAATACATCTATGGCTACACCTTC

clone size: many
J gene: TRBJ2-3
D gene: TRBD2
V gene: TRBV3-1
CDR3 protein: CASSRGTLAPGDTQYF
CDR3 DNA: TGTGCCAGCAGCCGGGGAACACTAGCGCCAGGCGATACGCAGTATTTT

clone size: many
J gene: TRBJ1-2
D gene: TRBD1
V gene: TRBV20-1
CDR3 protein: CSARTSGTGGFGYTF
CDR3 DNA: TGCAGTGCTAGAACCTCCGGGACAGGGGGCTTTGGCTACACCTTC

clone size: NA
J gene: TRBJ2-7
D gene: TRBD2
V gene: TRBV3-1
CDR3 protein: CASAAWLAGDYEQYF
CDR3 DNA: TGTGCCTCAGCAGCGTGGCTAGCGGGAGACTACGAGCAGTACTTC

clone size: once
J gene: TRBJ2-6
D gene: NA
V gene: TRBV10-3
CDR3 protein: CATMSAGANVLTF
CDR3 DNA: TGTGCCACCATGTCCGCTGGGGCCAACGTCCTGACTTTC

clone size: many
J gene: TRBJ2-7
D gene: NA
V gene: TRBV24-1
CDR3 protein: CATSDTGRDYEQYF
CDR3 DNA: TGTGCCACCAGTGACACAGGTCGAGATTACGAGCAGTACTTC

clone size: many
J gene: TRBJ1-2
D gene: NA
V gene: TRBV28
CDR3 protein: CATRLSYGYTF
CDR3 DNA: TGTGCCACCCGTCTCTCCTATGGCTACACCTTC

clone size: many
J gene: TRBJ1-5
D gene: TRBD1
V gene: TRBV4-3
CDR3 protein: CASSQDRGNQPQHF
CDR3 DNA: TGTGCCAGCAGCCAGGACAGGGGAAATCAGCCCCAGCATTTT

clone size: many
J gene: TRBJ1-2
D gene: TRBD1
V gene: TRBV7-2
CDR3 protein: CASRGGEGQGYGYTF
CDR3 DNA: TGTGCCAGCAGGGGGGGAGAGGGACAGGGCTATGGCTACACCTTC

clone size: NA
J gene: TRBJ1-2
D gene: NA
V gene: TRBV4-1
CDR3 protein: CASSQWTGRPGGYTF
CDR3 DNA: TGCGCCAGCAGCCAATGGACGGGGAGGCCGGGTGGCTACACCTTC

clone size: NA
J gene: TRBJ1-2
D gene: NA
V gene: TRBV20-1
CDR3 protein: CSARDHRRVPNYGYTF
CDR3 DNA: TGCAGTGCTAGAGACCACAGGAGAGTACCTAACTATGGCTACACCTTC

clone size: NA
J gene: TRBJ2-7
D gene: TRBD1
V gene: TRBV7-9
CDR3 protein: CASSLSTRVRDRGGYEQYF
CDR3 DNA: TGTGCCAGCAGCTTAAGTACGCGGGTCCGGGACAGGGGCGGGTACGAGCAGTACTTC

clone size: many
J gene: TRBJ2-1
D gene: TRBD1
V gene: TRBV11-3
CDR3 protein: CASSLQDRANEQFF
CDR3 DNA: TGTGCCAGCAGCCTCCAGGACAGGGCGAATGAGCAGTTCTTC

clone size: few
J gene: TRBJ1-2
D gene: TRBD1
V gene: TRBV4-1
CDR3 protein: CASSQDPRPQGAGTYGYTF
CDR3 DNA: TGCGCCAGCAGCCAAGACCCCCGCCCCCAGGGGGCAGGGACCTATGGCTACACCTTC

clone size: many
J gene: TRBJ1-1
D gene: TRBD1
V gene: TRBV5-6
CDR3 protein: CASSLGWDRQAFF
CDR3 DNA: TGTGCCAGCAGCTTGGGTTGGGACAGGCAAGCTTTCTTT

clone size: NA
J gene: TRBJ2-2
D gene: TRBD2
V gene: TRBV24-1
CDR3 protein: CATSGPGLAGAPANTGELFF
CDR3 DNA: TGTGCCACCAGTGGACCTGGACTAGCGGGGGCCCCGGCGAACACCGGGGAGCTGTTTTTT

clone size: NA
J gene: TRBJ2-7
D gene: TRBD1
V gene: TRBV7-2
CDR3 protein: CTSSQSRGSVEQYF
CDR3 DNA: TGTACCAGCAGCCAATCCAGGGGGTCAGTCGAGCAGTACTTC

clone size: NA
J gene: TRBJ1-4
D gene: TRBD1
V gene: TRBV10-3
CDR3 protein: CAISDGQGLNEKLFF
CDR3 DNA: TGTGCCATCAGTGATGGACAGGGACTTAATGAAAAACTGTTTTTT

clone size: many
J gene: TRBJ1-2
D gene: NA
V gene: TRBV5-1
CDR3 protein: CASSLGGAEGYTF
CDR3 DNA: TGCGCCAGCAGCTTGGGAGGGGCAGAAGGCTACACCTTC

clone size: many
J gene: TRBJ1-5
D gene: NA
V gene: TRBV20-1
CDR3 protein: CSAIQAGDQPQHF
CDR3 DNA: TGCAGTGCTATACAGGCGGGAGATCAGCCCCAGCATTTT

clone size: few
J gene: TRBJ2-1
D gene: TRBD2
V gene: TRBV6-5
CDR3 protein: CASSYQGTSGSSYNEQFF
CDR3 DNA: TGTGCCAGCAGTTACCAGGGGACTAGCGGAAGCTCCTACAATGAGCAGTTCTTC

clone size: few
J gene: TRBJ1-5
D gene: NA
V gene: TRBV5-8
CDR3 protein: CASSPGQTSNQPQHF
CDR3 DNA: TGTGCCAGCAGCCCCGGACAGACTAGCAATCAGCCCCAGCATTTT

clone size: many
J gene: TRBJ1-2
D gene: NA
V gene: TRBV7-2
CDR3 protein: CASSVGRVSGYGYTF
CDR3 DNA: TGTGCCAGCAGCGTTGGCCGTGTTTCGGGGTATGGCTACACCTTC

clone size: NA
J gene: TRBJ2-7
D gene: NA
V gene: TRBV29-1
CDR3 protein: CRRTIKAYEQYF
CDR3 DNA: TGCAGACGGACTATCAAGGCATACGAGCAGTACTTC

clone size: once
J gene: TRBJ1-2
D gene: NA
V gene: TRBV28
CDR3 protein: CASRARRGELYGYTF
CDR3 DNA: TGTGCCAGCAGAGCCCGACGTGGTGAGCTCTATGGCTACACCTTC

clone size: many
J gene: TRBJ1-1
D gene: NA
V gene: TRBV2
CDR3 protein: CASTFWDTEAFF
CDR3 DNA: TGTGCCAGCACTTTTTGGGACACTGAAGCTTTCTTT

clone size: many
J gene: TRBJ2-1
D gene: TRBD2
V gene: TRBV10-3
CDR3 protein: CAISESGTSGGNEQFF
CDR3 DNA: TGTGCCATCAGTGAGTCGGGGACTAGCGGGGGAAATGAGCAGTTCTTC

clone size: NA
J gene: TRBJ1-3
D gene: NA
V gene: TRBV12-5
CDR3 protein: CANGEGDNSGNTIYF
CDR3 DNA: TGTGCTAATGGGGAGGGCGACAACTCTGGAAACACCATATATTTT

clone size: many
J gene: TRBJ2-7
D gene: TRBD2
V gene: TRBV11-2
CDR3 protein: CASSPPISGGAYEQYF
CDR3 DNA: TGTGCCAGCAGCCCTCCCATTAGCGGGGGGGCCTACGAGCAGTACTTC

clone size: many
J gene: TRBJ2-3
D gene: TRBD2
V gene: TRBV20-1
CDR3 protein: CSANSGMGTDTQYF
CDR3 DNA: TGCAGTGCTAATAGCGGGATGGGCACAGATACGCAGTATTTT

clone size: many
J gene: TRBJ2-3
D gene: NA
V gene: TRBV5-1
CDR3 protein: CASSSLSGDTQYF
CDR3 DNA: TGCGCCAGCAGCTCTTTGAGCGGTGATACGCAGTATTTT

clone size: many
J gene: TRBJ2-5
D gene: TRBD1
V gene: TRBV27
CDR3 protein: CASSITGTGKETQYF
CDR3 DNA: TGTGCCAGCAGTATCACCGGGACAGGGAAGGAGACCCAGTACTTC

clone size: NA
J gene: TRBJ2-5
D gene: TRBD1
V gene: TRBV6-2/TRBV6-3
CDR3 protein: CASSYPRTGSQKTQYF
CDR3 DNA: TGTGCCAGCAGTTACCCGCGGACAGGATCCCAAAAGACCCAGTACTTC

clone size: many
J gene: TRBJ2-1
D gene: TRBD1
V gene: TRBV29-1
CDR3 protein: CSVAGQGLDEQFF
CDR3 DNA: TGCAGCGTTGCGGGACAGGGCCTCGATGAGCAGTTCTTC

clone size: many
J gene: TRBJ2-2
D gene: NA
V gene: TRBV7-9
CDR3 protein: CASSPDRLTTGELFF
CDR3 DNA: TGTGCCAGCAGCCCGGACAGATTAACCACCGGGGAGCTGTTTTTT

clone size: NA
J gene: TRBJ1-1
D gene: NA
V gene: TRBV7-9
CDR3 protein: CASSNALAEAFF
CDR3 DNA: TGTGCCAGCAGCAACGCGCTAGCTGAAGCTTTCTTT

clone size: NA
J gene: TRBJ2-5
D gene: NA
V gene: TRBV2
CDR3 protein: CASSGTTNQETQYF
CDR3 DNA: TGTGCCAGCAGTGGAACTACCAACCAAGAGACCCAGTACTTC

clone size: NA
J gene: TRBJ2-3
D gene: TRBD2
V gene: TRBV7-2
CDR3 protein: CASSFIAGGGDTQYF
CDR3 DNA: TGTGCCAGCAGCTTCATAGCGGGGGGTGGAGATACGCAGTATTTT

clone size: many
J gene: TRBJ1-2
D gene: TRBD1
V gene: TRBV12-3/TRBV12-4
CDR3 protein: CASSAGQLYSNGYTF
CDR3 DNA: TGTGCCAGCAGTGCGGGACAGCTTTATTCTAATGGCTACACCTTC

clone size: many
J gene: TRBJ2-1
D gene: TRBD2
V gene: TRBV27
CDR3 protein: CASNSLAGVYEQFF
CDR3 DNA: TGTGCCAGCAACTCTCTAGCGGGAGTTTATGAGCAGTTCTTC

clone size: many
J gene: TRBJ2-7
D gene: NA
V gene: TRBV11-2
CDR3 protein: CASSPGRQNYEQYF
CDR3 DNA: TGTGCCAGCAGCCCCGGGCGACAGAACTACGAGCAGTACTTC

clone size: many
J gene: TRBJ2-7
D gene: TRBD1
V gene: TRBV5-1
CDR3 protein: CASSLSGTGSVEQYF
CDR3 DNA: TGCGCCAGCAGCTTGTCGGGGACAGGGTCAGTGGAGCAGTACTTC

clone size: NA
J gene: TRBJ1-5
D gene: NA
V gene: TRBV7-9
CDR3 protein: CASSLGRFGLNQPQHF
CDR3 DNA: TGTGCCAGCAGCTTAGGGCGTTTCGGTCTAAATCAGCCCCAGCATTTT

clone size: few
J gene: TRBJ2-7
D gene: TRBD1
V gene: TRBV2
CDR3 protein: CASNLDRAYEQYF
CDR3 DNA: TGTGCCAGCAACCTGGACAGGGCCTACGAGCAGTACTTC

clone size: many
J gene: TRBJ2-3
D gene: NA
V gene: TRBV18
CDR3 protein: CASSPIADTQYF
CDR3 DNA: TGTGCCAGCTCCCCTATAGCAGATACGCAGTATTTT

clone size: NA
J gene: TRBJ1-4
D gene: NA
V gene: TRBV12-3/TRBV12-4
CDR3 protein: CASSFSGAGNEKLFF
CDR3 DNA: TGTGCCAGCAGTTTCTCGGGGGCTGGTAATGAAAAACTGTTTTTT

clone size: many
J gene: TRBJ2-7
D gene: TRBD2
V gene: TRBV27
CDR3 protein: CASSSTSGRVVYEQYF
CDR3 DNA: TGTGCCAGCAGTTCGACTAGCGGGAGAGTCGTCTACGAGCAGTACTTC

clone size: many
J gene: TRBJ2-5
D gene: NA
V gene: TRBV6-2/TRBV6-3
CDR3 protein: CASSLMAEETQYF
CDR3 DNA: TGTGCCAGCAGTCTAATGGCAGAAGAGACCCAGTACTTC

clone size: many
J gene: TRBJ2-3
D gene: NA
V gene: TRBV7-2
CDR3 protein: CASSSGGGTGDTQYF
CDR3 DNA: TGTGCCAGCAGCTCCGGAGGGGGGACCGGGGATACGCAGTATTTT